The 30 T cell receptor beta chains in this list originate from one sample, sequenced in a study of T cell responses to AZD1222 COVID-19 vaccine. Sequencing used immunoSEQ multiplex PCR; TCRdb keeps in-frame clones, though not all of them. The sample records around 100,000 clones, around 87% being singletons. Material: peripheral blood, obtained on day 0 of MenACWY control vaccination. The origin of the receptors is an adult in good health.

This sequence joins TRBV7-2 and TRBJ2-2; 12 bases line up with TRBD2. Trimming at V came to 5 bases and at J to 3 bases, leaving 4 bases not matched to a gene. The CDR3 covers 16 residues. Germline V gene data show CDR1 as SGHTA and CDR2 as FQGNSA. The CDR3 coding sequence is TGTGCCAGCAGCCCGACTAGCGGGAGCGACACCGGGGAGCTGTTTTTT. Residues: CASSPTSGSDTGELFF.

The chain uses TRBV7-6 and TRBJ1-6; the D gene is possibly TRBD1 (5 bases). The length of the CDR3 is 15 residues. Germline assignment: CDR1 SGHVS and CDR2 FNYEAQ. V lost 5 bases and J lost 5, with 13 bases in between. CDR3 amino acids: CASSTRGPNNSPLHF. CDR3 in DNA: TGTGCCAGCAGCACACGGGGACCGAATAATTCACCCCTCCACTTT.

The rearrangement uses TRBV28 and TRBJ1-1; D is unresolved. V lost 6 bases, J lost 4 bases, and 12 bases lay in between. CDR1 and CDR2 from the germline V gene are MDHEN and SYDVKM. The CDR3 is made up of 13 amino acids. The CDR3 reads CASRGPGSTEAFF. The CDR3 DNA follows: TGTGCCAGCAGAGGGCCGGGGAGCACTGAAGCTTTCTTT.

The sample holds one count of this clone. The chain recombines TRBV6-5 with TRBJ1-2; TRBD1 might be the D (6 bases). This CDR3 is built from 13 residues. V lost 2 bases and J lost 7, with 11 bases in between. Per the germline V gene, CDR1 is MNHEY and CDR2 is SVGAGI. DNA for the CDR3: TGTGCCAGCAGTTACGGGGGGGGCGCTGGCTACACCTTC. Amino acids: CASSYGGGAGYTF.

This chain links TRBV18 with TRBJ1-2; D uncertain. CDR1 is KGHSH and CDR2 is LQKENI in the germline V gene. This CDR3 contains 13 residues. V lost 2 bases and J 6 bases, leaving 10 bases between the germline ends. As DNA, the CDR3 is TGTGCCAGCTCACCAGGTCATCGAGATGGCTACACCTTC. Residues: CASSPGHRDGYTF.

This chain connects TRBV27 to TRBJ1-1, with TRBD1 matching 7 bases. V was pared by 3 bases and J by 0 bases, with 7 bases of the junction left unmatched. The CDR3 spans 16 residues. Germline CDR1 reads MNHEY; CDR2 reads SMNVEV (reference sequence). This CDR3 reads CASSFSQGVLNTEAFF. DNA for the CDR3: TGTGCCAGCAGTTTTTCCCAGGGGGTTCTGAACACTGAAGCTTTCTTT.

This chain uses TRBV28 with TRBJ2-2, with D possibly being TRBD2 (6 bases). The germline CDR1 and CDR2 sequences are MDHEN and SYDVKM. V lost 6 bases, J lost 5 bases, and 10 bases lay in between. The CDR3 has 13 amino acids. This CDR3 reads CASRKGGTGELFF. CDR3 nucleotide sequence: TGTGCCAGCAGAAAAGGAGGGACCGGGGAGCTGTTTTTT.

The chain links TRBV29-1 to TRBJ2-5, with a tentative D call TRBD2 (6 bases). Germline V lookup: CDR1 SQVTM, CDR2 ANQGSEA. The V gene lost 3 bases and the J gene lost 2 bases, with 7 bases spanning the gap. This CDR3 region has 12 residues. This chain's CDR3 is CSVDAGQETQYF. CDR3 coding DNA: TGCAGCGTTGACGCGGGACAAGAGACCCAGTACTTC.

This rearrangement joins TRBV12-3 or TRBV12-4 to TRBJ2-1; no firm D call. CDR3 length: 12 residues. Trimming pared 3 bases from V and 8 bases from J, leaving 8 bases between. The CDR3 is CASSFQVYEQFF. Here the CDR3 DNA reads TGTGCCAGCAGTTTTCAAGTTTATGAGCAGTTCTTC.

The chain employs TRBV5-4 and TRBJ2-3, with 12 positions matching TRBD2. CDR1 SGHNT and CDR2 YYREEE come from the germline V gene (reference sequence). The V gene end was trimmed by 4 bases and the J gene end by 4 bases; junction bases not matched to a gene: 7. This CDR3 has 16 residues. The CDR3 loop is CASSPPTSGSADTQYF. The CDR3 coding sequence is TGTGCCAGCAGCCCCCCGACTAGCGGGAGCGCAGATACGCAGTATTTT.

This clone was observed a few times. The J gene is TRBJ1-1, the V gene TRBV4-3; no clear D. The CDR3 extends over 18 amino acids. Trimming removed 0 bases at V and 1 base at J, with 18 bases between. CDR1 LGHNA and CDR2 YSLEER come from the germline V gene. CDR3 region: CASSQEWHRVAGNTEAFF. In DNA form, the CDR3 reads TGCGCCAGCAGCCAAGAATGGCATAGGGTGGCAGGGAACACTGAAGCTTTCTTT.

J is TRBJ1-5 and V is TRBV7-6; D might be TRBD1 (6 bases). The CDR3 has 14 amino acids. CDR1 is SGHVS and CDR2 is FNYEAQ in the germline V gene. V dropped 1 base and J dropped 11 bases, with 15 bases sitting between them. CDR3: CASSLGGGLGAQHF. The CDR3, as DNA: TGTGCCAGCAGCTTAGGGGGGGGCCTAGGAGCCCAGCATTTT.

The sample holds one count of this clone. The chain recombines TRBV27 with TRBJ2-1, with D uncertain. CDR1 is MNHEY, CDR2 SMNVEV, per germline (reference sequence). The V gene lost 4 bases and the J gene lost 5 bases, with 12 bases spanning the gap. CDR3 size: 14 residues. CDR3 nucleotides: TGTGCCAGCAGTTCCCCAGAGCCAAACAATGAGCAGTTCTTC. Protein: CASSSPEPNNEQFF.

The J gene is TRBJ2-5, the V gene TRBV18; either TRBD1 or TRBD2 may fit D (5 bases each). Germline values: CDR1 KGHSH, CDR2 LQKENI. V was trimmed by 3 bases and J by 5 bases, leaving 19 bases between them. There are 16 residues in the CDR3. CDR3 bases: TGTGCCAGCTCACCCACGTTGAGCGGAGCAGGGGAGACCCAGTACTTC. Translation gives CASSPTLSGAGETQYF.

In DNA, the CDR3 is TGTGCCAGCAGTGCGGGACAGGGAGGGCAGCCCCAGCATTTT. This translates into CASSAGQGGQPQHF. The V gene is TRBV9, the J gene TRBJ1-5, with 9 bases aligning to TRBD1. Germline loops: CDR1 SGDLS, CDR2 YYNGEE. V was pared by 5 bases and J by 7 bases, with 7 bases of the junction left unmatched. CDR3 length equals 14 residues.

This sequence joins TRBV6-2 or TRBV6-3 and TRBJ2-7, with 7 bases lining up with TRBD2. The ends lost 6 bases at V and 3 bases at J; junction bases unmatched: 8. Germline CDR1 reads MNHEY; CDR2 reads SVGEGT. The CDR3 has 14 residues. This CDR3 is CASSPGGGYYEQYF. The CDR3 DNA follows: TGTGCCAGCAGCCCGGGAGGAGGGTACTACGAGCAGTACTTC.

The V call is TRBV6-2 or TRBV6-3, the J call TRBJ1-5, with D unresolved. The V and J ends lost 6 bases and 4 bases respectively, with 16 bases between them. From germline, CDR1 is MNHEY and CDR2 SVGEGT. The CDR3 runs 15 residues. The CDR3 nucleotides are TGTGCCAGCAGCCCCGGGGTGGGGATAAATCAGCCCCAGCATTTT. It yields the protein CASSPGVGINQPQHF.

The chain is built from TRBV7-9 and TRBJ2-2; 8 bases map to TRBD2. The CDR3 covers 15 residues. Germline loops: CDR1 SEHNR, CDR2 FQNEAQ (reference sequence). V dropped 5 bases and J dropped 1; count of bases not matched to a gene: 3. This CDR3 is CASSRLALNTGELFF. The CDR3 DNA reads as TGTGCCAGCAGCCGACTAGCGCTGAACACCGGGGAGCTGTTTTTT.

This rearrangement joins TRBV2 to TRBJ1-2, with D maybe TRBD1 (6 bases). V gave up 4 bases and J gave up 4 bases, with 16 bases separating them. From germline, CDR1 is SNHLY and CDR2 FYNNEI. The CDR3 runs 15 residues. The CDR3 reads CASSGYRVTFYGYTF. As DNA, the CDR3 is TGTGCCAGCAGTGGCTACAGGGTTACTTTCTATGGCTACACCTTC.

The J gene is TRBJ1-1, the V gene TRBV6-2 or TRBV6-3, with D uncertain. The CDR3 has 13 amino acids. The V end lost 2 bases, the J end lost 4 bases, and 8 bases lay between the germline ends. Germline V gene lookup returns CDR1 MNHEY and CDR2 SVGEGT. As DNA, the CDR3 is TGTGCCAGCAGTTACGGGGAAGGCACTGAAGCTTTCTTT. The encoded protein is CASSYGEGTEAFF.

The chain uses TRBV18 and TRBJ1-1, with unresolved D. Deletions cut 6 bases from V and 6 bases from J, with 14 bases between. The CDR3 is made up of 13 amino acids. Germline lookup yields CDR1 KGHSH and CDR2 LQKENI. The DNA for the CDR3 is TGTGCCAGCTCCGTCGCGGGGATCGCTGAAGCTTTCTTT. It encodes CASSVAGIAEAFF.

The gene calls are TRBV5-4 and TRBJ2-5; D ambiguous. Germline V CDR1 and CDR2: SGHNT, YYREEE (reference sequence). This CDR3 comprises 14 residues. The germline V and J ends were trimmed by 4 bases and 2 bases, with 12 bases remaining between them. CDR3 residues: CASSRDGQQETQYF. CDR3 bases: TGTGCCAGCAGCCGTGACGGGCAGCAAGAGACCCAGTACTTC.

This rearrangement joins TRBV28 to TRBJ1-1; D ambiguous. Per germline, CDR1 MDHEN and CDR2 SYDVKM. Trimming removed 1 base at V and 4 bases at J, with 7 bases between. This CDR3 has 13 amino acids. The CDR3 loop reads CASSLSVATEAFF. The CDR3 region has the DNA TGTGCCAGCAGTTTATCAGTAGCCACTGAAGCTTTCTTT.

CDR3 residues: CASSAPGQVDTEAFF. The CDR3 nucleotides read TGTGCCAGCAGCGCCCCGGGACAGGTGGATACTGAAGCTTTCTTT. The chain has TRBV21-1 and TRBJ1-1; TRBD1 is the table's D call and was not checked against the DNA. TRBV21-1 counts as a pseudogene. This CDR3 contains 15 residues.

The V gene is TRBV28, the J gene TRBJ1-2; D is perhaps TRBD1 (5 bases). The CDR3 runs to 14 residues. The germline V and J ends were trimmed by 2 bases and 4 bases, with 11 bases remaining between them. From germline, CDR1 is MDHEN and CDR2 SYDVKM. Here the CDR3 DNA reads TGTGCCAGCAGTTTAGGGGCAGGGTCCTATGGCTACACCTTC. Translating it yields CASSLGAGSYGYTF.

V usage is TRBV3-1 (or the pseudogene TRBV3-2) and J usage is TRBJ2-7; no firm D call. This CDR3 comprises 14 residues. Germline assignment: CDR1 LGHDT and CDR2 YNNKEL (reference sequence). Trimming stripped 6 bases from V and 3 bases from J, with 15 bases between. This CDR3 is CASRPRAVIYEQYF. CDR3 coding DNA: TGTGCCAGCAGGCCCAGAGCAGTTATCTACGAGCAGTACTTC.

This chain links TRBV19 with TRBJ2-1; D may be TRBD1 (5 bases). The CDR3 has 16 amino acids. V gave up 5 bases and J gave up 4 bases, with 18 bases separating them. Germline CDR1 is LNHDA and CDR2 is SQIVND (reference sequence). The CDR3 region has the DNA TGTGCCAGTAGTCTCGCTGGGCAGACAGTTTACAATGAGCAGTTCTTC. This sequence encodes CASSLAGQTVYNEQFF.

The chain combines TRBV30 with TRBJ2-3, with TRBD2 identical over 8 bases. Germline V gene lookup returns CDR1 GTSNPN and CDR2 SVGIG (reference sequence). V gave up 0 bases and J gave up 3 bases; unmatched junction bases: 5. This CDR3 has 15 residues. The CDR3 loop is CAWSVSGTRTDTQYF. The CDR3 DNA sequence: TGTGCCTGGAGTGTTAGCGGGACGAGAACAGATACGCAGTATTTT.

The chain is built from TRBV3-1 (or the pseudogene TRBV3-2) and TRBJ2-7; D gene ambiguous. The V gene lost 0 bases and the J gene lost 0 bases, with 3 bases spanning the gap. The CDR3 sequence is 13 residues long. Germline-derived CDR1 and CDR2 are LGHDT and YNNKEL (reference sequence). The CDR3 region is CASSQDPSYEQYF. In DNA form, the CDR3 reads TGTGCCAGCAGCCAAGACCCCTCCTACGAGCAGTACTTC.

This clone has only one observation. This rearrangement joins TRBV6-4 to TRBJ1-1; 9 positions match TRBD1. Germline lookup yields CDR1 MRHNA and CDR2 SNTAGT. J gave up 4 bases and V 3 bases, and 0 bases lay outside the gene matches. The CDR3 is 13 residues long. The CDR3 spells CASSEDRGTEAFF. In DNA, the CDR3 is TGTGCCAGCAGTGAGGACAGGGGCACTGAAGCTTTCTTT.